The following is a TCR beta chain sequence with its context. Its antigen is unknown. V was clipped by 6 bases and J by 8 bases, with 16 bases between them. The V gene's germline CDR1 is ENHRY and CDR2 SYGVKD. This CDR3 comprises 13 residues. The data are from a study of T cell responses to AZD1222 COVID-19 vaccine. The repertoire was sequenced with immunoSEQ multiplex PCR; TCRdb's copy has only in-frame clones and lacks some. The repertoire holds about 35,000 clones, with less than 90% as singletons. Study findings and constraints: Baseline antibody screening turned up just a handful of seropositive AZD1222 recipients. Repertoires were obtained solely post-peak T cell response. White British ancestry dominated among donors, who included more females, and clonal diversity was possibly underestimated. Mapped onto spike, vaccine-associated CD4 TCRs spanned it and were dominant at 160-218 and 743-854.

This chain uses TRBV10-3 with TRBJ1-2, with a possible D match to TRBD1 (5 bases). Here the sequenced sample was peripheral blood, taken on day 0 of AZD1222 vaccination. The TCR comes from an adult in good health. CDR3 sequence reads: CAISGDRLWGYTF. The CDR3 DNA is TGTGCCATCAGCGGGGACCGACTATGGGGCTACACCTTC.